One and the same sample provided the 7 T cell receptor beta chains below, sequenced in a study of T-cell memory formation after mild COVID-19 listed by TCRdb under 2021. Library creation used 5' RACE. Sequencing relied on an Illumina NovaSeq 6000. TCRdb applied fastp at Q25 and MiXCR to the public reads, then kept only in-frame beta chains. Identical CDR3 proteins give one entry, which carries the most common genes and DNA. The sample data list more than 300,000 distinct CDR3 sequences, and 13% to 15% of these were observed just once. Around a fifth of the sample is held by the ten biggest clonotypes. Sequenced material: PBMCs or a T cell subset sorted from them (not recorded which). The receptors stem from a man younger than 35 who had mild COVID-19 (a few samples of this study predate the infection). The sample titles of this study are shuffled in the database, so cell type and time point are left out; the donor was told from shared clones.

The CDR3 region is CASAQGGNQPQHF. The CDR3 nucleotides read TGTGCCAGCGCGCAGGGAGGCAATCAGCCCCAGCATTTT. V usage is TRBV11-1 and J usage is TRBJ1-5; D possibly corresponds to TRBD1 (5 bases). Per the germline V gene, CDR1 is SGHAT and CDR2 is FQDESV (reference sequence). V was cut by 8 bases and J by 2 bases, with 10 bases left in between. The CDR3 consists of 13 residues.

This rearrangement joins TRBV12-3 or TRBV12-4 to TRBJ1-2; TRBD1 aligns across 7 bases. The CDR3 has 13 amino acids. V was clipped by 3 bases and J by 4 bases; unmatched bases: 2. The CDR3 DNA sequence: TGTGCCAGCAGTTTCGGGACAGTCTATGGCTACACCTTC. This encodes CASSFGTVYGYTF.

This clonotype appeared many times. CDR3 bases: TGCGCCAGCAGCCTAGGGGGTCATCGGACCTACGAGCAGTACTTC. Residues: CASSLGGHRTYEQYF. V is TRBV5-1 and J is TRBJ2-7, with a weak D call TRBD1 (6 bases). This CDR3 spans 15 amino acids. CDR1 and CDR2 (germline): SGHRS, YFSETQ. Trimming left V 4 bases short and J 2 bases short, with 16 bases between.

V and J are TRBV6-5 and TRBJ2-7, with D hard to call. CDR1 is MNHEY and CDR2 is SVGAGI in the germline V gene. The CDR3 length is 13 residues. Trimming removed 9 bases at V and 0 bases at J, with 12 bases between. This chain's CDR3 is CASQSLNSYEQYV. The CDR3 DNA sequence: TGTGCCAGTCAAAGCCTAAACTCCTACGAGCAGTACGTC.

This clonotype was observed a handful of times. This rearrangement joins TRBV11-1 to TRBJ2-7, with D possibly matching TRBD2 (5 bases). Trimming shortened V by 11 bases and J by 3 bases, and 26 bases separated the two germline ends. The germline V gene encodes CDR1 SGHAT and CDR2 FQDESV (reference sequence). This CDR3 is 16 amino acids long. Here the CDR3 DNA reads TGTGCCCGCCAGCAGGCGGTGTACCTCGGGGTCTACGAGCAGTACGTC. As protein: CARQQAVYLGVYEQYV.

This clonotype was detected many times. The chain uses TRBV12-3 or TRBV12-4 and TRBJ2-1; D assignment may be TRBD1 or TRBD2 (5 bases each). This CDR3 comprises 15 residues. Trimming stripped 4 bases from V and 3 bases from J, with 13 bases between. For the CDR3, the DNA is TGTGCCAGCAGTTATGGGGGTACCCACTACAATGAGCAGTTCTTC. This codes for CASSYGGTHYNEQFF.

Only a few counts were recorded for this clonotype. The rearrangement links TRBV5-1 to TRBJ2-7; D remains unclear. Germline V lookup: CDR1 SGHRS, CDR2 YFSETQ. V was clipped by 1 base and J by 6 bases, with 8 bases between them. The CDR3 contains 12 residues. In DNA form, the CDR3 reads TGCGCCAGCAGCTTGTTCGTCCCCGAGCAGTACGTC. This encodes CASSLFVPEQYV.